This is a list of T cell receptor beta chains from one sample in a study of PD-1 blockade in classical Hodgkin lymphoma. The repertoire was sequenced with immunoSEQ multiplex PCR; TCRdb's copy has only in-frame clones and lacks some. The table records approximately 160,000 clones, around 84% of them present only once. Sequenced material: peripheral blood mononuclear cells (PBMCs), taken before the second cycle of nivolumab. These receptors all stem from a human donor with classical Hodgkin lymphoma. Each CDR3 is given with its conserved first and last residue. A D gene is named only where the DNA matches it firmly. Expanded clones are given a class, and other clones once, few, many or no size at all.

clone size | J gene | D gene | V gene | CDR3 protein | CDR3 DNA
NA | TRBJ2-1 | TRBD2 | TRBV7-3 | CASSATSGRALFF | TGTGCCAGCAGCGCGACTAGCGGGAGGGCATTGTTCTTC
NA | TRBJ1-4 | NA | TRBV5-4 | CASSLAGTGEKLFF | TGTGCCAGCAGCTTGGCGGGGACTGGTGAAAAACTGTTTTTT
NA | TRBJ1-5 | NA | TRBV2 | CASSATGTHQPQHF | TGTGCCAGCAGCGCTACAGGGACCCATCAGCCCCAGCATTTT
NA | TRBJ2-7 | NA | TRBV2 | CASSEDISVAYEQYF | TGTGCCAGCAGTGAAGATATTAGCGTAGCCTACGAGCAGTACTTC
NA | TRBJ2-7 | TRBD2 | TRBV27 | CASSLVTRLAGGEQYF | TGTGCCAGCAGTTTAGTGACCAGACTAGCGGGAGGCGAGCAGTACTTC
once | TRBJ1-1 | NA | TRBV2 | CASSRGIWEAFF | TGTGCCAGCAGTAGGGGGATATGGGAAGCTTTCTTT
once | TRBJ1-4 | NA | TRBV7-8 | CASSLVSRTDGEKLFF | TGTGCCAGCAGCTTAGTTTCGCGGACAGATGGTGAAAAACTGTTTTTT
NA | TRBJ1-2 | NA | TRBV28 | CAIKTQGFYGYTF | TGTGCCATCAAAACTCAGGGCTTCTATGGCTACACCTTC
once | TRBJ2-1 | TRBD1 | TRBV7-8 | CASSLRGQGYNEQFF | TGTGCCAGCAGCTTGAGGGGGCAGGGATACAATGAGCAGTTCTTC
NA | TRBJ1-6 | TRBD1 | TRBV6-1 | CASSETAGGSSYNSPLHF | TGTGCCAGCAGTGAAACGGCAGGGGGGTCCTCCTATAATTCACCCCTCCACTTT
once | TRBJ2-4 | TRBD2 | TRBV11-2 | CASSLEATSGSIAKNIQYF | TGTGCCAGCAGCCTAGAGGCTACTAGCGGTTCGATAGCCAAAAACATTCAGTACTTC
NA | TRBJ1-1 | TRBD1 | TRBV28 | CASSVPGQGFMNTEAFF | TGTGCCAGCAGTGTACCGGGACAGGGTTTCATGAACACTGAAGCTTTCTTT
NA | TRBJ2-3 | TRBD2 | TRBV9 | CASSLGLAGSGTDTQYF | TGTGCCAGCAGCTTAGGACTAGCGGGATCCGGCACAGATACGCAGTATTTT
NA | TRBJ2-7 | TRBD1 | TRBV6-5 | CASTLGQGGTYEQYF | TGTGCCAGCACCCTCGGACAGGGGGGGACCTACGAGCAGTACTTC
NA | TRBJ2-2 | TRBD1 | TRBV7-9 | CASSLRAGGRTGELFF | TGTGCCAGCAGCTTACGGGCAGGGGGAAGGACCGGGGAGCTGTTTTTT
NA | TRBJ1-1 | TRBD1 | TRBV7-9 | CASSPGTGVFGNTEAFF | TGTGCCAGCAGCCCCGGGACAGGGGTTTTTGGGAACACTGAAGCTTTCTTT
NA | TRBJ2-3 | TRBD2 | TRBV10-3 | CAISESASGSPDTQYF | TGTGCCATCAGTGAGTCGGCTAGCGGGAGTCCAGATACGCAGTATTTT
NA | TRBJ2-1 | TRBD2 | TRBV7-2 | CASSLLLAGADEQFF | TGTGCCAGCAGCTTACTACTAGCGGGAGCGGATGAGCAGTTCTTC
NA | TRBJ2-3 | TRBD2 | TRBV9 | CAKRVASGEPTDTQYF | TGTGCCAAAAGAGTTGCTAGCGGGGAACCCACAGATACGCAGTATTTT
NA | TRBJ2-7 | NA | TRBV5-8 | CASSIMPIGRPYEQYF | TGTGCCAGCAGCATCATGCCCATAGGTCGGCCCTACGAGCAGTACTTC
NA | TRBJ2-5 | TRBD1 | TRBV6-1 | CASIQDRVQETQYF | TGTGCCAGCATTCAGGACAGGGTTCAAGAGACCCAGTACTTC
NA | TRBJ1-5 | NA | TRBV19 | CASSTGQYSNQPQHF | TGTGCCAGTAGTACTGGACAGTATAGCAATCAGCCCCAGCATTTT
NA | TRBJ2-5 | NA | TRBV11-2 | CASSLGAGETQYF | TGTGCCAGCAGCTTAGGGGCAGGGGAGACCCAGTACTTC
NA | TRBJ1-6 | NA | TRBV11-2 | CASSLGRLPLHF | TGTGCCAGCAGCTTAGGCAGGCTACCCCTCCACTTT
NA | TRBJ2-2 | NA | TRBV4-2 | CASSQEGRDPGELFF | TGTGCCAGCAGCCAAGAAGGCAGGGACCCCGGGGAGCTGTTTTTT
NA | TRBJ2-7 | NA | TRBV6-5 | CASSYLGGSYEQYF | TGTGCCAGCAGTTACCTTGGTGGCTCCTACGAGCAGTACTTC
NA | TRBJ1-4 | NA | TRBV6-5 | CASSRGPNNEKLFF | TGTGCCAGCAGTCGAGGGCCCAATAATGAAAAACTGTTTTTT
NA | TRBJ1-2 | NA | TRBV6-6 | CASSAMGHYGYTF | TGTGCCAGCAGTGCCATGGGACACTATGGCTACACCTTC
NA | TRBJ2-2 | NA | TRBV6-6 | CASRNQFHTGELFF | TGTGCCAGCAGGAATCAGTTTCACACCGGGGAGCTGTTTTTT
NA | TRBJ1-1 | NA | TRBV18 | CASSPGGPNTEAFF | TGTGCCAGCTCACCCGGGGGACCGAACACTGAAGCTTTCTTT
NA | TRBJ2-1 | NA | TRBV27 | CASSFGSASYNEQFF | TGTGCCAGCAGTTTTGGGTCAGCCTCCTACAATGAGCAGTTCTTC
NA | TRBJ2-1 | NA | TRBV18 | CASSPVNGDNEQFF | TGTGCCAGCTCACCAGTAAACGGTGACAATGAGCAGTTCTTC
NA | TRBJ1-1 | NA | TRBV5-1 | CASSLDLNTEAFF | TGCGCCAGCAGCTTGGACCTGAACACTGAAGCTTTCTTT
once | TRBJ1-1 | NA | TRBV30 | CACYRAGGVTEAFF | TGTGCCTGCTACAGGGCGGGGGGGGTCACTGAAGCTTTCTTT
NA | TRBJ1-6 | NA | TRBV7-6 | CASSLIEREWGSPLHF | TGTGCCAGCAGCTTAATTGAAAGGGAATGGGGTTCACCCCTCCACTTT
NA | TRBJ1-6 | TRBD1 | TRBV18 | CASSPTTGSSYNSPLHF | TGTGCCAGCTCACCTACGACAGGGAGCTCCTATAATTCACCCCTCCACTTT
NA | TRBJ2-3 | NA | TRBV7-7 | CASSRDGVGDTQYF | TGTGCTAGCAGCAGGGACGGCGTAGGAGATACGCAGTATTTT
NA | TRBJ2-7 | NA | TRBV7-2 | CASSYGHNSYEQYF | TGTGCCAGCAGCTACGGACACAACTCCTACGAGCAGTACTTC
NA | TRBJ2-5 | NA | TRBV18 | CASSSTVQETQYF | TGTGCCAGCTCATCGACGGTACAAGAGACCCAGTACTTC
few | TRBJ2-3 | NA | TRBV11-2 | CASSFSRFTDTQYF | TGTGCCAGCAGCTTCTCTCGTTTCACAGATACGCAGTATTTT
NA | TRBJ1-2 | TRBD1 | TRBV11-2 | CASSPGQGYGYTF | TGTGCCAGCAGCCCGGGACAGGGCTATGGCTACACCTTC
NA | TRBJ1-2 | NA | TRBV7-8 | CASSWQSPGGSYGYTF | TGTGCCAGCAGCTGGCAGAGCCCGGGCGGTAGCTATGGCTACACCTTC
NA | TRBJ2-5 | TRBD2 | TRBV6-1 | CASSISGGTETQYF | TGTGCCAGCAGTATTAGCGGGGGGACGGAGACCCAGTACTTC
NA | TRBJ1-1 | NA | TRBV7-8 | CASSLGAGWTEAFF | TGTGCCAGCAGCTTAGGCGCAGGGTGGACTGAAGCTTTCTTT